Shown below are 5 T cell receptor beta chains from a single sample sequenced in a study of blood T cells in healthy people across ages. Using a J-beta primer mix together with a sample-barcoded 5' primer, a second PCR was run for about 6 to 12 cycles. TCRdb redid the calling of the 5' RACE reads with MiXCR, one entry per CDR3 protein. Of some 1.4 million distinct CDR3 sequences detected, approximately 42% appear once; the ten largest clones hold 7.9%. The specimen sequenced was blood. The receptors derive from a young woman in good health.

In this sample, this clonotype turned up once. The V gene is TRBV7-9, the J gene TRBJ2-2, with TRBD1 as a possible D gene (6 bases). Trimming took off 4 bases at V and 6 bases at J, with 12 bases between the two ends. This CDR3 is built from 14 residues. Germline V gene data show CDR1 as SEHNR and CDR2 as FQNEAQ (reference sequence). The CDR3 protein is CASSSPQGPGELFF. For the CDR3, the DNA is TGTGCCAGCAGCTCCCCACAGGGACCCGGGGAGCTGTTTTTT.

The chain carries TRBV2 and TRBJ1-5, with TRBD1 matching 7 bases. The CDR3 runs 13 residues. Germline lookup yields CDR1 SNHLY and CDR2 FYNNEI. J was trimmed by 1 base and V by 8 bases; bases with no gene match: 2. CDR3 loop: CASQGDSNQPQHF. For the CDR3, the DNA is TGTGCCAGCCAGGGGGACAGCAATCAGCCCCAGCATTTT. Looking up the rest from reference TRBV2 and TRBJ1-5 gives the full variable domain: EPEVTQTPSHQVTQMGQEVILRCVPISNHLYFYWYRQILGQKVEFLVSFYNNEISEKSEIFDDQFSVERPDGSNFTLKIRSTKLEDSAMYFCASQGDSNQPQHFGDGTRLSIL.

The V gene is TRBV12-3 or TRBV12-4, the J gene TRBJ1-1, with TRBD1 matching 8 bases. The CDR3 spans 14 residues. Trimming removed 5 bases from V and 4 bases from J; junction bases left unmatched: 6. The CDR3 spells CASSPKQGGTEAFF. The CDR3, as DNA: TGTGCCAGCAGTCCAAAACAGGGGGGCACTGAAGCTTTCTTT.

The chain is built from TRBV6-1 and TRBJ1-2, with D unclear. The CDR3 is made up of 13 amino acids. Germline V gives CDR1 MNHNS, CDR2 SASEGT. The V end lost 3 bases, the J end lost 3 bases, and 8 bases lay between the germline ends. In DNA, the CDR3 is TGTGCCAGCAGTGACGGAAGCTACTATGGCTACACCTTC. Translation gives CASSDGSYYGYTF.

This chain joins TRBV25-1 and TRBJ2-3; D possibly uses TRBD1 or TRBD2 (6 bases each). Per germline, CDR1 MGHDK and CDR2 SYGVNS. This CDR3 contains 16 residues. The V end lost 3 bases, the J end lost 1 base, and 14 bases lay between the germline ends. DNA of the CDR3: TGTGCCAGCAGTGAGGGGGGCCGGGGACGCACAGATACGCAGTATTTT. Amino acid sequence: CASSEGGRGRTDTQYF.